Listed here are 21 T cell receptor beta chains from one sample, sequenced in a study of T cell responses to AZD1222 COVID-19 vaccine. The data were produced by immunoSEQ multiplex PCR, yet TCRdb's version contains in-frame clones alone and is incomplete. The sample includes 97,000 or so clones, about 88% of them seen just once. This material consisted of peripheral blood, taken on day 0 of AZD1222 vaccination. The receptors come from an adult in good health.

This clone has only one observation. An end of the junction differs from the germline gene, which may be a read error. The chain recombines TRBV7-6 with TRBJ1-5, with a possible D match to TRBD1 (6 bases). From germline, CDR1 is SGHVS and CDR2 FNYEAQ. The CDR3 spans 13 residues. The CDR3 protein is CASSPGQNQSQHF. DNA of the CDR3: TGTGCCAGCAGCCCCGGACAGAATCAGTCCCAGCATTTT.

This rearrangement joins TRBV2 to TRBJ1-1, with D possibly matching TRBD1 (5 bases). V was pared by 1 base and J by 5 bases, with 11 bases between. Germline-derived CDR1 and CDR2 are SNHLY and FYNNEI. This CDR3 is built from 14 residues. CDR3 DNA sequence: TGTGCCAGCAGTGAAGAGGGGCGGGGGACTGAAGCTTTCTTT. Residues: CASSEEGRGTEAFF.

J is TRBJ1-2 and V is TRBV3-1 (or the pseudogene TRBV3-2); a weak D match, TRBD1 (5 bases). Trimming took off 0 bases at V and 11 bases at J, with 13 bases between the two ends. The CDR3 totals 13 residues. Germline V gene sequence: CDR1 LGHDT, CDR2 YNNKEL (reference sequence). The CDR3 region has the DNA TGTGCCAGCAGCCAAGAAGGGACCCGGAGTTACACCTTC. It codes for CASSQEGTRSYTF.

J is TRBJ1-1 and V is TRBV29-1; a weak D match, TRBD1 (6 bases). V lost 0 bases and J 10 bases, leaving 18 bases between the germline ends. The CDR3 has 14 amino acids. The germline CDR1 and CDR2 sequences are SQVTM and ANQGSEA. The CDR3 region has the DNA TGCAGCGTTGAAGATCGTGGGACAAGGTCCGGAGCTTTCTTT. Translating gives CSVEDRGTRSGAFF.

This rearrangement joins TRBV7-9 to TRBJ2-1; D perhaps matches TRBD2 (5 bases). Germline CDR1 is SEHNR and CDR2 is FQNEAQ (reference sequence). The CDR3 totals 12 residues. The germline V and J ends were trimmed by 2 bases and 6 bases, with 5 bases remaining between them. CDR3 protein: CASSLRGNEQFF. DNA of the CDR3: TGTGCCAGCAGCTTACGGGGCAATGAGCAGTTCTTC.

The chain is built from TRBV9 and TRBJ1-4; possible D gene TRBD1, 5 bases. V lost 3 bases and J 7 bases, leaving 16 bases between the germline ends. The CDR3 runs to 15 residues. Germline CDR1 SGDLS, CDR2 YYNGEE. The CDR3 sequence is CASSAQARASEKLFF. In DNA form, the CDR3 reads TGTGCCAGCAGCGCACAGGCGAGGGCGAGTGAAAAACTGTTTTTT. The full variable domain, its missing parts supplied by reference TRBV9 and TRBJ1-4, is DSGVTQTPKHLITATGQRVTLRCSPRSGDLSVYWYQQSLDQGLQFLIQYYNGEERAKGNILERFSAQQFPDLHSELNLSSLELGDSALYFCASSAQARASEKLFFGSGTQLSVL.

The rearrangement joins TRBV6-2 or TRBV6-3 to TRBJ2-2, with D hard to call. The CDR3 totals 15 residues. Looked up from germline, CDR1 is MNHEY and CDR2 is SVGEGT. V was shortened by 2 bases and J by 5 bases, with 12 bases between the two germline ends. The CDR3 here is CASSYVTPRTGELFF. CDR3 DNA sequence: TGTGCCAGCAGTTACGTGACTCCTAGGACCGGGGAGCTGTTTTTT.

The chain is built from TRBV29-1 and TRBJ1-1, with D unresolved. The germline V gene encodes CDR1 SQVTM and CDR2 ANQGSEA. This CDR3 has 12 residues. V was clipped by 3 bases and J by 1 base, with 6 bases between them. CDR3 residues: CSVDAKNTEAFF. In DNA, the CDR3 is TGCAGCGTTGATGCCAAGAACACTGAAGCTTTCTTT.

V usage is TRBV3-1 (or the pseudogene TRBV3-2) and J usage is TRBJ1-4, with D unclear. The CDR3 consists of 17 residues. CDR1 is LGHDT and CDR2 is YNNKEL in the germline V gene (reference sequence). Between the trimmed V and J ends, which lost 0 bases and 0 bases, there was a span of 11 bases. CDR3 nucleotides: TGTGCCAGCAGCCAAGAGGGTCGCATAGCAACTAATGAAAAACTGTTTTTT. Amino acids: CASSQEGRIATNEKLFF.

J is TRBJ2-1 and V is TRBV7-9; TRBD2 matches at 11 bases. Trimming removed 3 bases from V and 8 bases from J; junction bases left unmatched: 6. The CDR3 spans 15 residues. Germline V CDR1 and CDR2: SEHNR, FQNEAQ (reference sequence). The CDR3 spells CASSFSGGALDEQFF. Here the CDR3 DNA reads TGTGCCAGCAGCTTTAGCGGGGGGGCTCTCGATGAGCAGTTCTTC.

This clone has more than one count but fewer than ten. J is TRBJ2-1 and V is TRBV6-2 or TRBV6-3; the D is unclear. This CDR3 comprises 15 residues. Trimming removed 0 bases at V and 8 bases at J, with 14 bases between. Germline V lookup: CDR1 MNHEY, CDR2 SVGEGT. CDR3 bases: TGTGCCAGCAGTTACTCGAAAACAAGGGTCGATGAGCAGTTCTTC. Translating gives CASSYSKTRVDEQFF.

This chain links TRBV28 with TRBJ2-1; D is unresolved. The CDR3 consists of 13 residues. Trimming shortened V by 5 bases and J by 4 bases, and 9 bases separated the two germline ends. CDR1 and CDR2 from the germline V gene are MDHEN and SYDVKM. The CDR3 sequence is CASSIIPYNEQFF. CDR3 DNA sequence: TGTGCCAGCAGTATCATCCCTTACAATGAGCAGTTCTTC.

This clone has more than one count but fewer than ten. The chain has TRBV27 and TRBJ2-2; 14 nucleotides align to TRBD2. The V gene's germline CDR1 is MNHEY and CDR2 SMNVEV (reference sequence). The CDR3 sequence is 17 residues long. After removal of 1 base from V and 5 bases from J, the junction contained 3 bases not matched to a gene. The CDR3 nucleotides read TGTGCCAGCAGTTTATGGACTAGCGGGGGGTTGACCGGGGAGCTGTTTTTT. This encodes CASSLWTSGGLTGELFF.

V usage is TRBV2 and J usage is TRBJ2-3; TRBD1 aligns across 10 bases. CDR1 and CDR2 (germline): SNHLY, FYNNEI. V lost 4 bases, J lost 3 bases, and 10 bases stayed unmatched. CDR3 length equals 17 residues. CDR3 sequence reads: CASSGQGASSSTDTQYF. DNA for the CDR3: TGTGCCAGCAGTGGACAGGGGGCATCTAGCTCTACAGATACGCAGTATTTT.

J is TRBJ1-6 and V is TRBV14, with TRBD1 matching over 8 bases. V lost 5 bases, J lost 7 bases, and 10 bases stayed unmatched. CDR1 is SGHDN, CDR2 FVKESK, per germline. This CDR3 is 16 amino acids long. The CDR3 DNA reads as TGTGCCAGCAGCACTAACAGGGGGTTGGTCAATTCACCCCTCCACTTT. It is translated as CASSTNRGLVNSPLHF.

This chain connects TRBV29-1 to TRBJ1-1, with D tentatively TRBD1 (5 bases). The CDR3 consists of 14 residues. Germline CDR1 reads SQVTM; CDR2 reads ANQGSEA. With 8 bases removed from V and 7 bases from J, the gap between germline ends came to 23 bases. The DNA of the CDR3 is TGCAGCACCCGCCCCCCGCCAGGCGGGGGTGAAGCTTTCTTT. Translated: CSTRPPPGGGEAFF.

The chain recombines TRBV29-1 with TRBJ2-3; a possible D gene is TRBD2 (6 bases). The CDR3 runs to 10 residues. Germline assignment: CDR1 SQVTM and CDR2 ANQGSEA. CDR3 DNA sequence: TGCCGGGCAGGGACTGATACGCAGTATTTT. It yields the protein CRAGTDTQYF.

This clone was recorded once. V and J are TRBV28 and TRBJ1-2; D not certain. The CDR3 totals 12 residues. Trimming cost V 3 bases and J 7 bases, with 9 bases left between them. Germline CDR1 and CDR2: MDHEN and SYDVKM. Here the CDR3 DNA reads TGTGCCAGCAGTTTTTTACCCTCTGGCTACACCTTC. Translation gives CASSFLPSGYTF.

V and J are TRBV6-4 and TRBJ2-1; TRBD2 matches at 8 bases. The junction had 11 bases not matched to a gene; V was cut back by 9 bases and J by 4 bases. Germline V CDR1 and CDR2: MRHNA, SNTAGT. The CDR3 runs to 15 residues. CDR3 loop: CARLSGTHTYNEQFF. The CDR3 DNA reads TGTGCCAGACTTAGCGGGACGCATACTTACAATGAGCAGTTCTTC.

The V gene is TRBV5-1, the J gene TRBJ1-3, with D possibly being TRBD1 (5 bases). The V end was cut by 4 bases, the J end by 1 base, with 15 bases between. Germline assignment: CDR1 SGHRS and CDR2 YFSETQ. The CDR3 runs 16 residues. CDR3 sequence reads: CASSARVGGSGNTIYF. The CDR3 DNA reads as TGCGCCAGCAGCGCGCGGGTTGGGGGGTCTGGAAACACCATATATTTT. The full variable domain, completed using reference TRBV5-1 and TRBJ1-3, is KAGVTQTPRYLIKTRGQQVTLSCSPISGHRSVSWYQQTPGQGLQFLFEYFSETQRNKGNFPGRFSGRQFSNSRSEMNVSTLELGDSALYLCASSARVGGSGNTIYFGEGSWLTVV.

The CDR3 DNA sequence: TGTGCCAGCAGCTTAACGGGCGGCTACGAGCAGTACTTC. Translated, it gives CASSLTGGYEQYF. J is TRBJ2-7 and V is TRBV7-9; D remains ambiguous. The germline V gene has CDR1 SEHNR and CDR2 FQNEAQ (reference sequence). Trimming left V 2 bases short and J 3 bases short, with 8 bases between. This CDR3 comprises 13 residues.